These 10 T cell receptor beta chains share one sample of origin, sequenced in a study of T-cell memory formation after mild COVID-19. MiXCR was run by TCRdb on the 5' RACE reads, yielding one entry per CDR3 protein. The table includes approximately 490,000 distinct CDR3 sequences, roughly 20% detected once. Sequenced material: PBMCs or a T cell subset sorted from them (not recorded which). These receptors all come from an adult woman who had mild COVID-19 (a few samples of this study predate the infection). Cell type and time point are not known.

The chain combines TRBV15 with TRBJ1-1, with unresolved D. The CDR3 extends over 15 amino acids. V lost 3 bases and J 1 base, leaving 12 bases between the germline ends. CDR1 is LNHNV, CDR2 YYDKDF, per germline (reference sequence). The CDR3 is CATSSPLWKNTEAFF. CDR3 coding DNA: TGTGCCACCAGCAGCCCCCTGTGGAAGAACACTGAAGCTTTCTTT. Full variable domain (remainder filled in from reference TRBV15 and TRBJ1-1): DAMVIQNPRYQVTQFGKPVTLSCSQTLNHNVMYWYQQKSSQAPKLLFHYYDKDFNNEADTPDNFQSRRPNTSFCFLDIRSPGLGDTAMYLCATSSPLWKNTEAFFGQGTRLTVV.

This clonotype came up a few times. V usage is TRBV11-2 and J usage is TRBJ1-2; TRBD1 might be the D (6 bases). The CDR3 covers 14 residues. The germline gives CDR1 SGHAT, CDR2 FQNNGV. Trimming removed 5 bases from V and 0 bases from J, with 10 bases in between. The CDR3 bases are TGTGCCAGCAGCGCGGGGGCATCTAACTATGGCTACACCTTC. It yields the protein CASSAGASNYGYTF.

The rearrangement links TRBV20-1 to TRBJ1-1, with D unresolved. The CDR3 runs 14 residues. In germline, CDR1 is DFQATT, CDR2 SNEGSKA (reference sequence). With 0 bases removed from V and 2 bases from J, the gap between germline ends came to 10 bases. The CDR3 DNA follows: TGCAGTGCTAGAGATGCACGACAAAACACTGAAGCTTTCTTT. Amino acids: CSARDARQNTEAFF.

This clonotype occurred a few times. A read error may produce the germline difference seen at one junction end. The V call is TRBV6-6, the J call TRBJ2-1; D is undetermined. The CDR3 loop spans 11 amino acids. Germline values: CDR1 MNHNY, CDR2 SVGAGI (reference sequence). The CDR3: CASSLSGPHVF. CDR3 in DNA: TGTGCCAGCAGTTTATCCGGGCCCCACGTCTTC.

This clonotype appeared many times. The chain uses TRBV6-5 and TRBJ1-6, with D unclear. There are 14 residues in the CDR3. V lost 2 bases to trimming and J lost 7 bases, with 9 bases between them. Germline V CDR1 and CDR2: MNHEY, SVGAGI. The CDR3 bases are TGTGCCAGCAGTTACGGCAACAGCAATTCACCCCTCCACTTT. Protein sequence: CASSYGNSNSPLHF.

The CDR3 loop reads CASSRDGTYGYTF. CDR3 in DNA: TGTGCCAGCAGCCGGGACGGCACCTATGGCTACACCTTC. The rearrangement uses TRBV7-3 and TRBJ1-2; perhaps TRBD1 as D (5 bases). V gave up 5 bases and J gave up 4 bases, with 11 bases separating them. Germline-derived CDR1 and CDR2 are SGHTA and FQGTGA. CDR3 length equals 13 residues. Full variable domain (remainder filled in from reference TRBV7-3 and TRBJ1-2): GAGVSQTPSNKVTEKGKYVELRCDPISGHTALYWYRQSLGQGPEFLIYFQGTGAADDSGLPNDRFFAVRPEGSVSTLKIQRTERGDSAVYLCASSRDGTYGYTFGSGTRLTVV.

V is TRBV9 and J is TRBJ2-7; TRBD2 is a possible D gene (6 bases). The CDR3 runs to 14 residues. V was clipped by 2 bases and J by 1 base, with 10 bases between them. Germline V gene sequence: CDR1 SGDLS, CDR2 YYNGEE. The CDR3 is CASSVGTDSYEQYF. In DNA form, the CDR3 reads TGTGCCAGCAGCGTTGGGACTGATTCCTACGAGCAGTACTTC.

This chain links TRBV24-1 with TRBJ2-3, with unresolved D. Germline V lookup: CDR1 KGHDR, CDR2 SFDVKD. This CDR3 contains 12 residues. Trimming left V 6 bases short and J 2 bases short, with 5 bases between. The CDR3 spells CATSLSTDTQYF. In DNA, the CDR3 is TGTGCCACCAGTTTGTCCACAGATACGCAGTATTTT.

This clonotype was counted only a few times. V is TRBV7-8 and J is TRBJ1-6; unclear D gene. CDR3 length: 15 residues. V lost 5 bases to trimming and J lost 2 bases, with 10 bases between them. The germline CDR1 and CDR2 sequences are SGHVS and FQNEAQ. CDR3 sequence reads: CASSPAGAYNSPLHF. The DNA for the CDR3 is TGTGCCAGCAGCCCCGCGGGCGCCTATAATTCACCCCTCCACTTT.

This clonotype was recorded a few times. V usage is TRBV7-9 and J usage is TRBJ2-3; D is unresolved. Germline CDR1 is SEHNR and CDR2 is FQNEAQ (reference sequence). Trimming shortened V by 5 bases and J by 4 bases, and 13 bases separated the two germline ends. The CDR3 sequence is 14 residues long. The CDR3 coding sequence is TGTGCCAGCAGCGCCATTCAAGGCCCAGATACGCAGTATTTT. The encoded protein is CASSAIQGPDTQYF.